This T cell receptor beta chain was retrieved from a study of blood T cell repertoires in COVID-19 (dated by TCRdb to the early 2020s). Notes on the research overall: Samples covering the acute and convalescent phases of COVID-19 were provided by collaborators in the United States, Italy and Spain. The prospective study material was composed of cDNA or gDNA derived from T cells, B-cell-depleted T cells, or PBMCs. The dataset comprised deeply sampled blood TCRbeta repertoires from subjects exposed to, actively infected with, or recovered from COVID-19. The repertoires were released in a freely available public database meant as a resource for research on the immune response to SARS-CoV-2. Samples came from the ongoing ImmuneRACE study (first 160 participants) plus 1,254 subjects from 6 global collaborators. A de-identified subject ID, COVID-19 status, age in years and sex were almost always included in the sample metadata. Where HLA class I and class II types were available, the types were taken from metadata supplied by the sample provider, not from assay-based typing. Summary of the overall study and its limitations: How much clinical and demographic metadata was included differed by source and by participant, and the metadata was provided uncurated.

TCRbeta CDR3 regions were amplified from genomic DNA using the immunoSEQ Assay, a bias-controlled multiplex PCR. Turning to the authors' computational methods: Within the assay, amplification of reference gene primers was used to estimate how many nucleated cells each sample contained. To quantify the absolute abundance of each unique TCRbeta CDR3 rearrangement, sequence reads were collapsed and filtered. For each sample, productive Simpson clonality was calculated as the square root of Simpson's diversity index across productive rearrangements. The table comes from immuneACCESS by way of TCRdb, which keeps in-frame sequences with V and J called. Part of the clones is missing from these tables; in studies checked, under half for an unresolved V gene and the rest for unknown reasons. Clonal size and the V and J genes are those of that table, whereas D and trimming came from the DNA. The sample table shows roughly 200,000 clones, and roughly three quarters are seen once. Jointly, the top ten make up roughly 5.6% of the sample.

In the case of this clone: The antigen it binds to is not known. Within one base of it there is no much larger clone, and no base qualities were kept.

At one collaborating source in Seattle, patients were enrolled during active infection and were followed longitudinally through the course of disease. Collaborating institutions collected whole blood in K2EDTA tubes following their own protocols. For TCRbeta analysis, collaborator samples were shipped as frozen whole blood, as isolated PBMCs, or as DNA extracted from either sample type. The CDR3 goes from the cysteine to the phenylalanine over 14 residues. Here the CDR3 DNA is all that survives: 42 bases in frame from base 1. CDR1 and CDR2, looked up from the germline V gene (reference sequence), are LNHNV and YYDKDF. The germline ends are 21 bases apart after V is trimmed by 11 bases and J by 7 bases.

The chain couples TRBV15 to TRBJ1-5; a tentative D call is TRBD1 (5 bases match). Sequenced material: peripheral blood. This receptor was obtained from a woman in her forties with COVID-19, enrolled during active disease. The CDR3 corresponds to CAASAGGIGQPQHF. The bases are TGTGCCGCTTCCGCCGGGGGAATAGGACAGCCCCAGCATTTT.